This T cell receptor (beta chain) was found in a study of vaccination effects on CD4 cells after COVID-19. V dropped 3 bases and J dropped 5; count of bases not matched to a gene: 10. The CDR3 runs 15 residues. CDR1 KGHSH and CDR2 LQKENI come from the germline V gene. ViraFEST used viral peptide pools to expand antigen-specific CD4+ T cells before sequencing. Investigators separated out CD4+ T cells once 10 days of culture had passed. According to the study, vaccine recipients showed no prior SARS-CoV-2 infection and negative nucleocapsid antibodies. Approximately 2 million PBMC were placed in each well, which was supplemented with approximately 9.9 IU/ml IL-2 and around 10 ug/ml peptides. The data were produced by immunoSEQ multiplex PCR, yet TCRdb's version contains in-frame clones alone and is incomplete. The table has tens of thousands of clones, around three quarters seen once; the top ten hold 3.5% to 4.5%.

To note about this clone: Its specificity is not known.

This specimen consisted of CD4+ T cells from PBMCs cultured with HCoV-OC43 spike peptides, obtained before COVID-19 vaccination. Subset reported: HCoV-OC43 spike overlapping peptide pool stimulation. The genes are TRBV18 and TRBJ2-7; TRBD2 agrees at 7 bases. The receptor was derived from a human donor who received a COVID-19 vaccine. The CDR3 DNA reads as TGTGCCAGCTCACCCGGCCTAGCGGATCCCCACGAGCAGTACGTC. This translates into CASSPGLADPHEQYV.